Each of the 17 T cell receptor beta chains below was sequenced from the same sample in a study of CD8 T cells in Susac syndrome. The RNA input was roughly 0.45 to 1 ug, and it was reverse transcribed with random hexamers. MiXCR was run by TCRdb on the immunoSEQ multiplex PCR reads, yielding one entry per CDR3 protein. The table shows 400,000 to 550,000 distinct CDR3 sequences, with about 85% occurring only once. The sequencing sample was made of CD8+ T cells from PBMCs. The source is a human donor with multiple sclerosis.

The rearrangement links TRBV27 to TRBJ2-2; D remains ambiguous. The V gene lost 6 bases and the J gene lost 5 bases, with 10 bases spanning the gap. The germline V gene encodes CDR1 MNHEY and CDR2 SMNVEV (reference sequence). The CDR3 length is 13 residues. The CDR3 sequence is CASSPVMTGELFF. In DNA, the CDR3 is TGTGCCAGCAGCCCGGTCATGACCGGGGAGCTGTTTTTT.

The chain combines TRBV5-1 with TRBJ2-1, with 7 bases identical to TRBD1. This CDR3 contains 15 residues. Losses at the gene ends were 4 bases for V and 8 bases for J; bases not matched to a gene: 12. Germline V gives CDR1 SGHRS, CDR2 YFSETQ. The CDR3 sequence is CASSPQTGSSDEQFF. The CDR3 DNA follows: TGCGCCAGCAGCCCGCAGACAGGGAGCAGCGATGAGCAGTTCTTC.

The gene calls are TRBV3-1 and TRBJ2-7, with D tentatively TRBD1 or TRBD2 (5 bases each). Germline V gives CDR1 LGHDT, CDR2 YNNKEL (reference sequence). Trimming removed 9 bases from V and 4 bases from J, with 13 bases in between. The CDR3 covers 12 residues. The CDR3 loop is CARTGPKYEQYF. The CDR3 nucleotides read TGTGCCAGGACGGGACCTAAGTACGAGCAGTACTTC.

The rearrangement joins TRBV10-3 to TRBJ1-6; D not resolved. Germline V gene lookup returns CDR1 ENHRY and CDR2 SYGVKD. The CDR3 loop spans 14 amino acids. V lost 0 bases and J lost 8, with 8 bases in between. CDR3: CAISESNSDSPLHF. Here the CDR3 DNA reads TGTGCCATCAGTGAGTCGAATAGCGATTCACCCCTCCACTTT.

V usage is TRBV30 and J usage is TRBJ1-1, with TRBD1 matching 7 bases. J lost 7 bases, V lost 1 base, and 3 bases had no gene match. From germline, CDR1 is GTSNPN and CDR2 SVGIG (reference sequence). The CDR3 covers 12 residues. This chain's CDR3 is CAWSEGAGEAFF. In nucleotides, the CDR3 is TGTGCCTGGAGTGAGGGGGCCGGTGAAGCTTTCTTT. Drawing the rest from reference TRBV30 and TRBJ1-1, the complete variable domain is SQTIHQWPATLVQPVGSPLSLECTVEGTSNPNLYWYRQAAGRGLQLLFYSVGIGQISSEVPQNLSASRPQDRQFILSSKKLLLSDSGFYLCAWSEGAGEAFFGQGTRLTVV.

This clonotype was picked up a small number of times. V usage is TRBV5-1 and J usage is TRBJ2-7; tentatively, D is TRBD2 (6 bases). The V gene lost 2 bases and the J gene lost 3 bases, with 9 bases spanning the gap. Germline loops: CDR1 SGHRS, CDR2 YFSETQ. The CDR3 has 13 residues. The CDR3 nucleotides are TGCGCCAGCAGCTTCACGGGGGACTACGAGCAGTACTTC. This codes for CASSFTGDYEQYF.

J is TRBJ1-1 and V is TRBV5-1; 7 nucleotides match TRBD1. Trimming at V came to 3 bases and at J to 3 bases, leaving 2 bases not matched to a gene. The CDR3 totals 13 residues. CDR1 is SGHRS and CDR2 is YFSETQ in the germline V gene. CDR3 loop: CASSYGQDTEAFF. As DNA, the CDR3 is TGCGCCAGCAGCTATGGACAGGACACTGAAGCTTTCTTT. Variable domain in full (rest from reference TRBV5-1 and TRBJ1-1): KAGVTQTPRYLIKTRGQQVTLSCSPISGHRSVSWYQQTPGQGLQFLFEYFSETQRNKGNFPGRFSGRQFSNSRSEMNVSTLELGDSALYLCASSYGQDTEAFFGQGTRLTVV.

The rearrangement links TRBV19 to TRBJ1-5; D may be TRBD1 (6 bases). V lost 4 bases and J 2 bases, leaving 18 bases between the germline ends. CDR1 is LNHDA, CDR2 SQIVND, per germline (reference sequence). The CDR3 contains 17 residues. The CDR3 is CASSNTGTWYGNQPQHF. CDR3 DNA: TGTGCCAGTAGTAATACAGGGACGTGGTACGGCAATCAGCCCCAGCATTTT.

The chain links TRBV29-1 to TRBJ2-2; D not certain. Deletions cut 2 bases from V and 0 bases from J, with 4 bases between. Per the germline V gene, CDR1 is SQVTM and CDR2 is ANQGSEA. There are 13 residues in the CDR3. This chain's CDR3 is CSVETANTGELFF. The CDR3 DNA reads TGCAGCGTTGAAACGGCGAACACCGGGGAGCTGTTTTTT.

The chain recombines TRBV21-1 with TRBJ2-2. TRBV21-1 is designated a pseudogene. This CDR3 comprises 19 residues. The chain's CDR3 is CASRRLGMRGRLNTGELFF. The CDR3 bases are TGTGCCAGCAGAAGACTGGGCATGCGCGGACGCTTGAACACCGGGGAGCTGTTTTTT.

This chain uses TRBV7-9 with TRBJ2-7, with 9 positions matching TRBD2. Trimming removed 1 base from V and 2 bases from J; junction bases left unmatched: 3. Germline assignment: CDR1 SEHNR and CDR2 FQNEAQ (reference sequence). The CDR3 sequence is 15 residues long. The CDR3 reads CASSLVGGGAYEQYF. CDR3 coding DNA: TGTGCCAGCAGCTTAGTTGGCGGGGGGGCCTACGAGCAGTACTTC.

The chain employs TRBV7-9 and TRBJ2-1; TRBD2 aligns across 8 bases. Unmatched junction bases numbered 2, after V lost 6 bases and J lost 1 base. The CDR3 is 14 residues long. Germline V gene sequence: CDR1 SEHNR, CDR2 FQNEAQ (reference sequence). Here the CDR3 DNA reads TGTGCCAGCAGGGAGCGGGGGTCCTACAATGAGCAGTTCTTC. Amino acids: CASRERGSYNEQFF.

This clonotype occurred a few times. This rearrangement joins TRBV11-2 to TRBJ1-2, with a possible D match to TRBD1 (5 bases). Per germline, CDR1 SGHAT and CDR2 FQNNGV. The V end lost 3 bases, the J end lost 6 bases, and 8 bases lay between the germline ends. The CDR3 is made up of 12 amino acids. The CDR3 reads CASSFGGDGYTF. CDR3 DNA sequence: TGTGCCAGCAGCTTTGGGGGAGATGGCTACACCTTC.

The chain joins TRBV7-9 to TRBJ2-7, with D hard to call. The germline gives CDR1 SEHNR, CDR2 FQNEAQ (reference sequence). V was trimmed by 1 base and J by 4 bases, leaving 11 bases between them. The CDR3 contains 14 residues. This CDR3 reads CASSLDPVGYEQYF. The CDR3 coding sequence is TGTGCCAGCAGCTTAGATCCGGTGGGATACGAGCAGTACTTC.

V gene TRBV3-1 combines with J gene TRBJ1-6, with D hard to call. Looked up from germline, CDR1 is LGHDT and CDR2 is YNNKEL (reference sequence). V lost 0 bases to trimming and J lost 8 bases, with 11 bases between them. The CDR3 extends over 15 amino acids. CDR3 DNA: TGTGCCAGCAGCCAAGATCAGGTTAACTATTCACCCCTCCACTTT. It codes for CASSQDQVNYSPLHF.

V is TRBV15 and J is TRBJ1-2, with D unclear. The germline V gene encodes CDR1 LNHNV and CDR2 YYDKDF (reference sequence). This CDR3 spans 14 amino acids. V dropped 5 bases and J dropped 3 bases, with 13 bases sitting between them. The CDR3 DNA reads TGTGCCACCAGCGATGAGGAGGGCTACTATGGCTACACCTTC. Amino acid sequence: CATSDEEGYYGYTF.

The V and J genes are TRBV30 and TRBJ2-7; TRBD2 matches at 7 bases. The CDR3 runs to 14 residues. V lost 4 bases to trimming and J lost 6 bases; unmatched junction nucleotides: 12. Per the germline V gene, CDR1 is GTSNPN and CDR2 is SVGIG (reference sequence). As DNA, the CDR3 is TGTGCCTGGAATAGGGGCGGGAGCCCCCTCGAGCAGTACTTC. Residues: CAWNRGGSPLEQYF.